These 8 T cell receptor beta chains originate from one sample sequenced in a study of OX40 agonist ivuxolimab in advanced cancers. Only in-frame clones appear in the TCRdb table, and some are missing; sequencing was by immunoSEQ multiplex PCR. The sample carries over 100,000 clones, about 93% recorded once. The input for sequencing was CD4+ or CD8+ T cells sorted from blood, taken in a trial of the OX40 agonist ivuxolimab. All receptors derive from an adult with an advanced solid tumor such as melanoma, head and neck, liver or kidney cancer.

This chain uses TRBV28 with TRBJ1-2, with no clear D. Between the trimmed V and J ends, which lost 11 bases and 8 bases, there was a span of 18 bases. Germline lookup yields CDR1 MDHEN and CDR2 SYDVKM. This CDR3 has 12 residues. CDR3 nucleotide sequence: TGTGCCTGTAACGACGGCCTAGTAGGCTACACCTTC. Protein: CACNDGLVGYTF.

For the CDR3, the DNA is TGTGCCACCAGCAGAGATCCTGGACAGGGCTACGAGCAGTACTTC. Translating it yields CATSRDPGQGYEQYF. The rearrangement joins TRBV15 to TRBJ2-7; TRBD1 matches 8 bases. Germline CDR1 is LNHNV and CDR2 is YYDKDF (reference sequence). J was trimmed by 3 bases and V by 0 bases; bases with no gene match: 4. The length of the CDR3 is 15 residues.

This rearrangement joins TRBV28 to TRBJ2-3, with no clear D. Trimming removed 5 bases from V and 2 bases from J, with 20 bases in between. Germline V gene data show CDR1 as MDHEN and CDR2 as SYDVKM. The CDR3 is 17 amino acids. Here the CDR3 DNA reads TGTGCCAGCAGTCCGAGAGCCAGATTAACGGACACAGATACGCAGTATTTT. As protein: CASSPRARLTDTDTQYF.

This rearrangement joins TRBV7-2 to TRBJ2-7, with D perhaps given as TRBD1 or TRBD2 (5 bases each). The V end was cut by 1 base, the J end by 2 bases, with 9 bases between. The CDR3 loop spans 14 amino acids. Germline V gives CDR1 SGHTA, CDR2 FQGNSA. CDR3 residues: CASSLGGATYEQYF. CDR3 sequence (DNA): TGTGCCAGCAGCTTAGGAGGGGCGACCTACGAGCAGTACTTC.

The V and J genes are TRBV28 and TRBJ1-1; D remains ambiguous. Trimming shortened V by 5 bases and J by 6 bases, and 10 bases separated the two germline ends. CDR3 length equals 12 residues. Germline CDR1 is MDHEN and CDR2 is SYDVKM. CDR3 amino acids: CASSLPNAEAFF. The CDR3 DNA reads TGTGCCAGCAGTCTTCCAAACGCTGAAGCTTTCTTT.

The chain combines TRBV7-2 with TRBJ2-1; no clear D gene. The length of the CDR3 is 14 residues. V lost 5 bases and J 7 bases, leaving 15 bases between the germline ends. Germline V gives CDR1 SGHTA, CDR2 FQGNSA. CDR3 sequence reads: CASSPLAVINEQFF. The CDR3 bases are TGTGCCAGCAGCCCCCTCGCGGTCATTAATGAGCAGTTCTTC.

The rearrangement uses TRBV19 and TRBJ2-5, with TRBD2 identical over 9 bases. V shed 1 base and J 5 bases; nucleotides not matched to a gene: 2. In germline, CDR1 is LNHDA, CDR2 SQIVND (reference sequence). This CDR3 contains 14 residues. The CDR3 spells CASSIGGRGETQYF. The CDR3 region has the DNA TGTGCCAGTAGTATAGGCGGGAGGGGTGAGACCCAGTACTTC.

The gene calls are TRBV11-2 and TRBJ2-2; no reliable D call. V lost 0 bases to trimming and J lost 0 bases, with 11 bases between them. Germline V gives CDR1 SGHAT, CDR2 FQNNGV. The CDR3 length is 17 residues. CDR3 in amino acids: CASSLDRSVPNTGELFF. DNA for the CDR3: TGTGCCAGCAGCTTAGATCGAAGCGTCCCGAACACCGGGGAGCTGTTTTTT. Looking up the rest from reference TRBV11-2 and TRBJ2-2 gives the full variable domain: EAGVAQSPRYKIIEKRQSVAFWCNPISGHATLYWYQQILGQGPKLLIQFQNNGVVDDSQLPKDRFSAERLKGVDSTLKIQPAKLEDSAVYLCASSLDRSVPNTGELFFGEGSRLTVL.